What follows are 14 T cell receptor beta chains derived from one specimen sequenced in a study of shared clonotypes between healthy human individuals (dated by TCRdb to about 2020). The library was prepared using the immunoSEQ multiplex PCR assay. What TCRdb holds here is the immuneACCESS table cut down to in-frame rearrangements. Part of the clones is not present; checked against another copy, under half of the missing clones reflect an unresolved V gene, and the others are unexplained. Present in this sample are nearly 600,000 clones, around 95% of which were seen just once. The top ten hold less than 0.13% of the sample. For the CD8 naive samples, CD45RO-negative cells were positively selected for CCR7, yielding a CD45RA+CCR7+ population from which TemRA cells were excluded. The specimen sequenced was naive CD8+ T cells sorted from blood. This specimen's cell subset or site label, per the study, means: CD45RA+CCR7+. These receptors were obtained from a woman aged 30 to 39 in good health.

In its sample, this clone was seen once. V is TRBV28 and J is TRBJ1-5; D not resolved. Germline CDR1 and CDR2: MDHEN and SYDVKM. The V end was cut by 1 base, the J end by 6 bases, with 7 bases between. This CDR3 spans 13 amino acids. This CDR3 is CASSLSGFQPQHF. In nucleotides, the CDR3 is TGTGCCAGCAGTTTATCCGGATTTCAGCCCCAGCATTTT.

CDR3 sequence: CASGQGWEQYF. CDR3 sequence (DNA): TGTGCCAGCGGACAGGGTTGGGAGCAGTACTTC. The rearrangement joins TRBV6-5 to TRBJ2-7; TRBD1 matches at 8 bases. From germline, CDR1 is MNHEY and CDR2 SVGAGI. The CDR3 covers 11 residues. The V and J ends lost 8 bases and 7 bases, in that order; junction bases with no gene match: 4.

The V and J genes are TRBV7-9 and TRBJ1-5; TRBD1 is a possible D gene (6 bases). The V and J ends lost 7 bases and 3 bases respectively, with 25 bases between them. This CDR3 has 18 residues. Germline V CDR1 and CDR2: SEHNR, FQNEAQ (reference sequence). The CDR3: CASNDPQPAQGNNQPQHF. The CDR3 nucleotides read TGTGCCAGCAACGATCCTCAGCCGGCCCAGGGGAACAATCAGCCCCAGCATTTT.

The chain recombines TRBV28 with TRBJ1-4; D is ambiguous. Germline CDR1 reads MDHEN; CDR2 reads SYDVKM. The CDR3 is 16 residues long. V was trimmed by 8 bases and J by 4 bases, leaving 20 bases between them. Here the CDR3 reads CASGSYGRRVNEKLFF. The CDR3 bases are TGTGCCAGCGGATCCTACGGGAGGCGGGTTAATGAAAAACTGTTTTTT.

This clone is a singleton in its sample. V gene TRBV4-1 combines with J gene TRBJ1-2, with a weak D call TRBD1 (6 bases). The ends were cut back, 1 base at V and 4 bases at J, with 16 bases in the middle. Germline V lookup: CDR1 MGHRA, CDR2 YSYEKL. CDR3 length: 16 residues. In nucleotides, the CDR3 is TGCGCCAGCAGCCAAGGGGGTTTCGGACAGAGCTATGGCTACACCTTC. Amino acids: CASSQGGFGQSYGYTF.

The chain joins TRBV5-6 to TRBJ2-7; 7 bases are shared with TRBD1. Germline CDR1 and CDR2: SGHDT and YYEEEE. The CDR3 has 14 residues. The V gene end was trimmed by 5 bases and the J gene end by 2 bases; junction bases not matched to a gene: 7. The CDR3 DNA reads TGTGCCAGCAGTTTTCGGACAGGACCCTACGAGCAGTACTTC. This sequence encodes CASSFRTGPYEQYF.

The chain carries TRBV6-6 and TRBJ2-7, with D perhaps TRBD2 (6 bases). The CDR3 contains 15 residues. The V gene lost 7 bases and the J gene lost 9 bases, with 25 bases spanning the gap. Germline CDR1 is MNHNY and CDR2 is SVGAGI (reference sequence). In DNA, the CDR3 is TGTGCCAGCAACGGAGGGACTGAACTCACGAGGGGGCAGTACTTC. It yields the protein CASNGGTELTRGQYF.

The chain carries TRBV2 and TRBJ1-6; maybe TRBD1 (6 bases). The CDR3 loop spans 13 amino acids. V was trimmed by 11 bases and J by 5 bases, leaving 13 bases between them. The germline V gene has CDR1 SNHLY and CDR2 FYNNEI. CDR3 sequence: CALRGTHNSPLHF. For the CDR3, the DNA is TGTGCCTTGAGGGGGACGCATAATTCACCCCTCCACTTT.

The chain carries TRBV18 and TRBJ2-3, with 11 nucleotides matching TRBD2. This CDR3 is built from 17 residues. CDR1 is KGHSH and CDR2 is LQKENI in the germline V gene. Unmatched junction bases numbered 10, after V lost 6 bases and J lost 2 bases. The CDR3 nucleotides are TGTGCCAGCTCTCTCGACCCTAGCGGGAGGACCACAGATACGCAGTATTTT. It is translated as CASSLDPSGRTTDTQYF.

The chain couples TRBV2 to TRBJ2-2, with TRBD2 matching over 13 bases. The germline CDR1 and CDR2 sequences are SNHLY and FYNNEI. The CDR3 is 18 residues long. With V trimmed by 6 bases and J by 1 base, 8 bases remained unmatched. CDR3 protein: CASRGTSGTKWNTGELFF. The CDR3 DNA follows: TGTGCCAGCAGGGGGACTAGCGGGACAAAATGGAACACCGGGGAGCTGTTTTTT.

The chain is built from TRBV28 and TRBJ2-5; D may correspond to TRBD1 or TRBD2 (5 bases each). The DNA end is more similar to TRBJ2-7, so the J call may be wrong. Germline CDR1 MDHEN, CDR2 SYDVKM. The CDR3 is 11 residues long. CDR3 region: CASSWGIEQYF. CDR3 in DNA: TGTGCCAGCAGTTGGGGGATCGAGCAGTACTTC.

The V call is TRBV30, the J call TRBJ2-1, with D maybe TRBD1 (6 bases). Trimming stripped 5 bases from V and 0 bases from J, with 14 bases between. There are 15 residues in the CDR3. The V gene's germline CDR1 is GTSNPN and CDR2 SVGIG (reference sequence). The CDR3 region is CAWPYRARSYNEQFF. In nucleotides, the CDR3 is TGTGCCTGGCCGTACAGGGCACGCTCCTACAATGAGCAGTTCTTC. Variable domain in full (rest from reference TRBV30 and TRBJ2-1): SQTIHQWPATLVQPVGSPLSLECTVEGTSNPNLYWYRQAAGRGLQLLFYSVGIGQISSEVPQNLSASRPQDRQFILSSKKLLLSDSGFYLCAWPYRARSYNEQFFGPGTRLTVL.

As DNA, the CDR3 is TGTGCCTCACTCGGGACTAGCGGGAGTGGAATAGAAGAGACCCAGTACTTC. It translates to CASLGTSGSGIEETQYF. The chain couples TRBV6-4 to TRBJ2-5, with 14 bases that match TRBD2. The CDR3 is made up of 17 amino acids. Germline trimming cut 11 bases from V and 3 bases from J; bases unmatched to any gene: 14. CDR1 and CDR2 (germline): MRHNA, SNTAGT.

The chain combines TRBV28 with TRBJ2-7; TRBD1 matches 10 bases. Trimming removed 5 bases from V and 4 bases from J; junction bases left unmatched: 17. The germline gives CDR1 MDHEN, CDR2 SYDVKM. This CDR3 is built from 18 residues. The CDR3 DNA sequence: TGTGCCAGCAGTCCCCGGGACAGGGGCTCCTTTGGGGGGTACGAGCAGTACTTC. The encoded protein is CASSPRDRGSFGGYEQYF.